Presented here are 5 T cell receptor beta chains from one specimen sequenced in a study of shared clonotypes between healthy human individuals. Using immunoSEQ multiplex PCR, the repertoire was profiled, and TCRdb retains in-frame clones only, with some absent. Here the sample spans millions of clones, roughly 92% being singletons. The sequencing sample was made of naive CD4+ T cells sorted from blood. The subset is: CD45RA+ positively selected. These receptors all come from a man between 18 and 35 years old in good health.

The chain is built from TRBV13 and TRBJ2-7, with 8 bases that match TRBD2. Germline V gives CDR1 PRHDT, CDR2 FYEKMQ (reference sequence). J was trimmed by 0 bases and V by 4 bases; bases with no gene match: 8. CDR3 length: 16 amino acids. CDR3 protein: CASSSGLAPSSYEQYF. For the CDR3, the DNA is TGTGCCAGCAGCTCAGGACTAGCTCCAAGCTCCTACGAGCAGTACTTC.

This chain joins TRBV7-9 and TRBJ1-2; D is undetermined. The CDR3 is made up of 13 amino acids. Germline values: CDR1 SEHNR, CDR2 FQNEAQ (reference sequence). V lost 3 bases to trimming and J lost 0 bases, with 5 bases between them. CDR3 protein: CASSFSANYGYTF. The CDR3 nucleotides are TGTGCCAGCAGCTTCTCCGCTAACTATGGCTACACCTTC.

This chain connects TRBV5-1 to TRBJ2-1, with D unresolved. V lost 1 base to trimming and J lost 1 base, with 9 bases between them. CDR3 length equals 15 residues. The germline V gene has CDR1 SGHRS and CDR2 YFSETQ. This chain's CDR3 is CASSLSEPSYNEQFF. For the CDR3, the DNA is TGCGCCAGCAGCTTGTCAGAGCCTTCCTACAATGAGCAGTTCTTC.

The rearrangement links TRBV11-2 to TRBJ2-7; 9 positions agree with TRBD1. Per the germline V gene, CDR1 is SGHAT and CDR2 is FQNNGV. Losses at the gene ends were 5 bases for V and 3 bases for J; bases not matched to a gene: 8. The CDR3 length is 15 residues. The CDR3 is CASSDQTGGLYEQYF. Written as DNA, the CDR3 is TGTGCCAGCAGCGACCAAACAGGGGGCCTCTACGAGCAGTACTTC.

This clone is a singleton in its sample. The chain couples TRBV5-5 to TRBJ2-5; TRBD2 agrees at 10 bases. The CDR3 runs 16 residues. The ends lost 3 bases at V and 6 bases at J; junction bases unmatched: 11. Germline V gene data show CDR1 as SGHKS and CDR2 as YYEKEE (reference sequence). The CDR3: CASSYSSGSWGKTQYF. In nucleotides, the CDR3 is TGTGCCAGCAGCTATTCTAGCGGGAGTTGGGGAAAGACCCAGTACTTC.